The 30 T cell receptor beta chains listed next were all sequenced from one sample in a study of blood T cell repertoires in COVID-19. Using immunoSEQ multiplex PCR, the repertoire was profiled, and TCRdb retains in-frame clones only, with some absent. The data contain more than 45,000 clones, 85% to 90% of them singletons. The sample was peripheral blood. All receptors come from a man aged 70-80 years with acute or convalescent COVID-19.

The chain joins TRBV5-1 to TRBJ1-1; D gene uncertain. V gave up 4 bases and J gave up 6 bases, with 28 bases separating them. The CDR3 has 18 amino acids. CDR1 SGHRS and CDR2 YFSETQ come from the germline V gene. In nucleotides, the CDR3 is TGCGCCAGCAGCGCAGCGCAGGAGGCATTTGGGGTTGGAGCTGAAGCTTTCTTT. Residues: CASSAAQEAFGVGAEAFF.

CDR3 loop: CASSFGARQPQHF. The CDR3 region has the DNA TGTGCCAGCAGCTTTGGGGCACGGCAGCCCCAGCATTTT. The chain couples TRBV7-2 to TRBJ1-5; D might be TRBD1 (5 bases). This CDR3 is 13 amino acids long. V lost 3 bases, J lost 7 bases, and 10 bases lay in between. From germline, CDR1 is SGHTA and CDR2 FQGNSA.

V is TRBV6-5 and J is TRBJ2-7; the D gene is possibly TRBD2 (6 bases). Germline assignment: CDR1 MNHEY and CDR2 SVGAGI. Deletions cut 6 bases from V and 6 bases from J, with 18 bases between. The CDR3 contains 14 residues. The CDR3 sequence is CASSRTEGIGEQYF. As DNA, the CDR3 is TGTGCCAGCAGCCGAACGGAGGGGATTGGCGAGCAGTACTTC.

The rearrangement joins TRBV7-9 to TRBJ2-3; possible D gene TRBD2, 6 bases. Germline loops: CDR1 SEHNR, CDR2 FQNEAQ (reference sequence). Trimming took off 4 bases at V and 6 bases at J, with 20 bases between the two ends. The CDR3 contains 16 residues. As DNA, the CDR3 is TGTGCCAGCAGCTCCACCTTGCAGGAGGGCAGGGATACGCAGTATTTT. The encoded protein is CASSSTLQEGRDTQYF.

This rearrangement joins TRBV19 to TRBJ1-5; TRBD1 matches 9 bases. Germline V gene data show CDR1 as LNHDA and CDR2 as SQIVND (reference sequence). Losses at the gene ends were 3 bases for V and 3 bases for J; bases not matched to a gene: 9. This CDR3 is 17 amino acids long. CDR3 sequence reads: CASSIGPGQGFNQPQHF. CDR3 DNA: TGTGCCAGTAGTATTGGCCCGGGACAGGGCTTCAATCAGCCCCAGCATTTT.

This sequence joins TRBV4-3 and TRBJ1-2, with D possibly matching TRBD1 (5 bases). The CDR3 runs 15 residues. With 0 bases removed from V and 4 bases from J, the gap between germline ends came to 12 bases. Germline lookup yields CDR1 LGHNA and CDR2 YSLEER. The CDR3 reads CASSQDIGVGYGYTF. The DNA for the CDR3 is TGCGCCAGCAGCCAAGATATAGGGGTTGGCTATGGCTACACCTTC.

The V and J genes are TRBV19 and TRBJ2-3, with 7 positions matching TRBD1. The CDR3 loop spans 15 amino acids. Germline assignment: CDR1 LNHDA and CDR2 SQIVND (reference sequence). Losses at the gene ends were 7 bases for V and 3 bases for J; bases not matched to a gene: 10. The CDR3 protein is CASIPEGAATDTQYF. For the CDR3, the DNA is TGTGCCAGTATCCCCGAGGGGGCAGCGACAGATACGCAGTATTTT.

This chain joins TRBV30 and TRBJ2-3; TRBD2 agrees at 11 bases. CDR3 length: 15 residues. Germline-derived CDR1 and CDR2 are GTSNPN and SVGIG (reference sequence). The ends lost 8 bases at V and 10 bases at J; junction bases unmatched: 17. The CDR3 loop reads CALRLAGGAVDPQYF. The CDR3 DNA reads TGTGCCCTGAGATTAGCGGGAGGGGCAGTTGACCCGCAGTATTTT.

The V and J genes are TRBV5-1 and TRBJ1-1; D call uncertain. The CDR3 is 14 residues long. V lost 2 bases, J lost 3 bases, and 11 bases lay in between. Germline V gene sequence: CDR1 SGHRS, CDR2 YFSETQ. The CDR3 nucleotides read TGCGCCAGCAGCTTCTCGGGTATCGACACTGAAGCTTTCTTT. Its translation: CASSFSGIDTEAFF.

The gene calls are TRBV5-3 and TRBJ1-1; D gene uncertain. TRBV5-3 is identified as an open reading frame with a role that is uncertain. The ends were cut back, 0 bases at V and 2 bases at J, with 8 bases in the middle. The CDR3 has 14 residues. Here the CDR3 DNA reads TGTGCCAGAAGCTTGGTTCGGGTTAACACTGAAGCTTTCTTT. Its translation: CARSLVRVNTEAFF.

The chain is built from TRBV6-5 and TRBJ2-5; D possibly corresponds to TRBD2 (5 bases). Germline V gives CDR1 MNHEY, CDR2 SVGAGI. Trimming removed 2 bases at V and 4 bases at J, with 11 bases between. The CDR3 totals 14 residues. As DNA, the CDR3 is TGTGCCAGCAGTTACGGAGCGGTGAGAGAGACCCAGTACTTC. This translates into CASSYGAVRETQYF.

The V gene is TRBV4-1, the J gene TRBJ1-2; 7 nucleotides match TRBD1. V was clipped by 0 bases and J by 7 bases; unmatched bases: 2. The CDR3 sequence is 13 residues long. Germline V lookup: CDR1 MGHRA, CDR2 YSYEKL. Here the CDR3 reads CASSQETGVGYTF. The DNA of the CDR3 is TGCGCCAGCAGCCAAGAAACAGGGGTTGGCTACACCTTC.

The chain carries TRBV7-6 and TRBJ1-6, with a weak D call TRBD1 (6 bases). The germline gives CDR1 SGHVS, CDR2 FNYEAQ. The ends were cut back, 0 bases at V and 3 bases at J, with 12 bases in the middle. This CDR3 is built from 17 residues. CDR3 region: CASSLAGQSIYNSPLHF. DNA of the CDR3: TGTGCCAGCAGCTTAGCCGGACAGAGCATCTATAATTCACCCCTCCACTTT. Variable domain in full (rest from reference TRBV7-6 and TRBJ1-6): GAGVSQSPRYKVTKRGQDVALRCDPISGHVSLYWYRQALGQGPEFLTYFNYEAQQDKSGLPNDRFSAERPEGSISTLTIQRTEQRDSAMYRCASSLAGQSIYNSPLHFGNGTRLTVT.

The chain couples TRBV5-1 to TRBJ2-1; no firm D call. The germline V gene encodes CDR1 SGHRS and CDR2 YFSETQ. Trimming took 6 bases from V and 8 from J, leaving 21 bases between them. The CDR3 totals 15 residues. The CDR3 region is CASTPRGGGYDEQFF. DNA for the CDR3: TGCGCCAGCACCCCTCGCGGCGGTGGGTACGATGAGCAGTTCTTC. The full variable domain, in which reference TRBV5-1 and TRBJ2-1 provide the parts outside the CDR3, is KAGVTQTPRYLIKTRGQQVTLSCSPISGHRSVSWYQQTPGQGLQFLFEYFSETQRNKGNFPGRFSGRQFSNSRSEMNVSTLELGDSALYLCASTPRGGGYDEQFFGPGTRLTVL.

The chain recombines TRBV14 with TRBJ2-7; D may be TRBD1 (6 bases). V gave up 3 bases and J gave up 8 bases, with 11 bases separating them. Germline CDR1 reads SGHDN; CDR2 reads FVKESK. CDR3 length: 12 amino acids. The CDR3 DNA follows: TGTGCCAGCAGCCAGACAGGAGACAAGCAGTACTTC. Protein: CASSQTGDKQYF.

The chain carries TRBV7-2 and TRBJ1-3; D not certain. V was shortened by 3 bases and J by 4 bases, with 13 bases between the two germline ends. The CDR3 contains 15 residues. Germline assignment: CDR1 SGHTA and CDR2 FQGNSA. The chain's CDR3 is CASSFRWTPGNTIYF. Here the CDR3 DNA reads TGTGCCAGCAGCTTCCGATGGACTCCAGGAAACACCATATATTTT.

The chain employs TRBV7-2 and TRBJ2-7; 9 nucleotides match TRBD2. Germline V gene sequence: CDR1 SGHTA, CDR2 FQGNSA. The CDR3 is 15 amino acids. J was trimmed by 6 bases and V by 7 bases; bases with no gene match: 13. This CDR3 reads CASTLRGGGRVEQYF. The CDR3 bases are TGTGCCAGCACCCTTAGAGGAGGCGGGAGGGTCGAGCAGTACTTC.

V and J are TRBV5-4 and TRBJ2-1; TRBD2 matches 11 bases. The V gene end was trimmed by 4 bases and the J gene end by 0 bases; junction bases not matched to a gene: 3. The CDR3 is 16 residues long. The germline gives CDR1 SGHNT, CDR2 YYREEE (reference sequence). In DNA form, the CDR3 reads TGTGCCAGCAGCGAGGGGACTAGCGGCTCCTACAATGAGCAGTTCTTC. Residues: CASSEGTSGSYNEQFF.

This chain joins TRBV24-1 and TRBJ1-5, with D possibly TRBD1 on 6 matching bases. Germline V gene data show CDR1 as KGHDR and CDR2 as SFDVKD. The CDR3 sequence is 17 residues long. Trimming took off 4 bases at V and 0 bases at J, with 15 bases between the two ends. CDR3 amino acids: CATSDRDTGYSNQPQHF. The CDR3 region has the DNA TGTGCCACCAGTGACCGGGACACCGGATATAGCAATCAGCCCCAGCATTTT.

This sequence joins TRBV11-2 and TRBJ2-2; D is unclear. This CDR3 comprises 15 residues. V was pared by 3 bases and J by 3 bases, with 11 bases between. Germline values: CDR1 SGHAT, CDR2 FQNNGV. CDR3 loop: CASSFQPTDTGELFF. The CDR3 DNA is TGTGCCAGCAGCTTTCAACCGACTGACACCGGGGAGCTGTTTTTT.

This chain connects TRBV5-1 to TRBJ1-6; 10 bases fit TRBD1. The germline CDR1 and CDR2 sequences are SGHRS and YFSETQ. The trim removed 5 bases at V and 9 bases at J, leaving 5 bases unmatched. CDR3 length: 14 amino acids. The CDR3 loop is CASSPGQGISPLHF. The CDR3, as DNA: TGCGCCAGCAGTCCGGGACAGGGGATTTCACCCCTCCACTTT. Combining the CDR3 with reference TRBV5-1 and TRBJ1-6 gives the whole variable domain KAGVTQTPRYLIKTRGQQVTLSCSPISGHRSVSWYQQTPGQGLQFLFEYFSETQRNKGNFPGRFSGRQFSNSRSEMNVSTLELGDSALYLCASSPGQGISPLHFGNGTRLTVT.

Of note for this clone: The junction does not match germline at one end; this may be a read error. This chain connects TRBV20-1 to TRBJ2-1; 8 nucleotides line up with TRBD2. The CDR3 has 11 amino acids. The V gene's germline CDR1 is DFQATT and CDR2 SNEGSKA (reference sequence). The CDR3, as DNA: TGCAGTGCTAGAGAGGGGACTAGAAACCTCTTC. This encodes CSAREGTRNLF.

V is TRBV30 and J is TRBJ2-1; D gene unclear. CDR3 length equals 13 residues. V lost 2 bases to trimming and J lost 3 bases, with 8 bases between them. From germline, CDR1 is GTSNPN and CDR2 SVGIG (reference sequence). In nucleotides, the CDR3 is TGTGCCTGGAGTATCGGCGGCTACAATGAGCAGTTCTTC. Translating gives CAWSIGGYNEQFF.

This clone appeared a few times. The chain carries TRBV27 and TRBJ1-6; D not resolved. The CDR3 totals 12 residues. V was shortened by 5 bases and J by 9 bases, with 8 bases between the two germline ends. Germline-derived CDR1 and CDR2 are MNHEY and SMNVEV (reference sequence). CDR3 coding DNA: TGTGCCAGCAGTAGAGGGATTTCACCCCTCCACTTT. Residues: CASSRGISPLHF.

This clone was counted a single time. This chain links TRBV30 with TRBJ1-3; TRBD1 might be the D (6 bases). This CDR3 is built from 14 residues. Per germline, CDR1 GTSNPN and CDR2 SVGIG (reference sequence). Trimming took off 3 bases at V and 0 bases at J, with 9 bases between the two ends. CDR3 bases: TGTGCCTGGAGACAGGGTCGCTCTGGAAACACCATATATTTT. This translates into CAWRQGRSGNTIYF.

The chain uses TRBV11-3 and TRBJ1-1; TRBD1 might be the D (5 bases). V was clipped by 1 base and J by 3 bases, with 6 bases between them. The CDR3 has 13 residues. CDR1 and CDR2 from the germline V gene are SGHNT and YENEEA. The CDR3 DNA reads TGTGCCAGCAGCTTAGGACAGCACACTGAAGCTTTCTTT. It is translated as CASSLGQHTEAFF. Combining the CDR3 with reference TRBV11-3 and TRBJ1-1 gives the whole variable domain EAGVVQSPRYKIIEKKQPVAFWCNPISGHNTLYWYLQNLGQGPELLIRYENEEAVDDSQLPKDRFSAERLKGVDSTLKIQPAELGDSAVYLCASSLGQHTEAFFGQGTRLTVV.

This clone was detected only a few times. The gene calls are TRBV3-1 (or the pseudogene TRBV3-2) and TRBJ1-6, with D hard to call. The V end was cut by 0 bases, the J end by 11 bases, with 5 bases between. Germline V gives CDR1 LGHDT, CDR2 YNNKEL (reference sequence). The CDR3 has 12 residues. The CDR3 loop reads CASSQDSPPLHF. The CDR3 bases are TGTGCCAGCAGCCAAGATAGCCCACCCCTCCACTTT.

The chain employs TRBV28 and TRBJ1-6; possibly TRBD1 for D (5 bases). The CDR3 covers 16 residues. V was clipped by 5 bases and J by 7 bases, with 18 bases between them. Germline CDR1 reads MDHEN; CDR2 reads SYDVKM. The CDR3 DNA sequence: TGTGCCAGCAGTCCGGGGGACGGAGGGGCCAATTCACCCCTCCACTTT. It translates to CASSPGDGGANSPLHF.

The chain is built from TRBV18 and TRBJ1-6, with D possibly TRBD1 on 5 matching bases. Trimming cost V 1 base and J 8 bases, with 12 bases left between them. The V gene's germline CDR1 is KGHSH and CDR2 LQKENI. CDR3 length: 15 residues. The CDR3 loop reads CASSPRGGNDSPLHF. The CDR3 DNA follows: TGTGCCAGCTCACCACGCGGGGGTAACGATTCACCCCTCCACTTT.

The chain uses TRBV2 and TRBJ1-2; 7 bases fit TRBD1. With V trimmed by 6 bases and J by 8 bases, 3 bases remained unmatched. The CDR3 is 11 amino acids. Germline V gene data show CDR1 as SNHLY and CDR2 as FYNNEI. The CDR3 sequence: CASRRDSGYTF. Written as DNA, the CDR3 is TGTGCCAGCAGAAGGGACAGCGGCTACACCTTC. Together with reference TRBV2 and TRBJ1-2, the CDR3 gives the full variable domain: EPEVTQTPSHQVTQMGQEVILRCVPISNHLYFYWYRQILGQKVEFLVSFYNNEISEKSEIFDDQFSVERPDGSNFTLKIRSTKLEDSAMYFCASRRDSGYTFGSGTRLTVV.